This section outlines one TCR beta chain sequence together with its context. The germline V gene has CDR1 LNHNV and CDR2 YYDKDF (reference sequence). V was clipped by 1 base and J by 0 bases, with 16 bases between them. The CDR3 loop spans 18 amino acids. Per the original methods: It was from reference gene primer amplification that nucleated cell counts were estimated. Generated by immunoSEQ multiplex PCR, the TCRdb table keeps only in-frame clones and is missing some. The DNA gave D and trimming, while V, J and clone size come from that table. Of about 69,000 clones listed, around 91% are singletons. This record comes from a study of blood T cell repertoires in COVID-19. Study at large: COVID-19 samples collected from the United States, Italy and Spain covered acute and convalescent phases. From T cells, B-cell-depleted T cells, or PBMCs came the material, which was cDNA or gDNA.

This chain joins TRBV15 and TRBJ1-5; tentatively, D is TRBD1 (5 bases). The receptor was isolated from a man between 50 and 59 years old with acute or convalescent COVID-19. The material sequenced was peripheral blood. DNA of the CDR3: TGTGCCACCAGCAGAGTAGCGGCAGGGCCCCTTAGCAATCAGCCCCAGCATTTT. Translation gives CATSRVAAGPLSNQPQHF.